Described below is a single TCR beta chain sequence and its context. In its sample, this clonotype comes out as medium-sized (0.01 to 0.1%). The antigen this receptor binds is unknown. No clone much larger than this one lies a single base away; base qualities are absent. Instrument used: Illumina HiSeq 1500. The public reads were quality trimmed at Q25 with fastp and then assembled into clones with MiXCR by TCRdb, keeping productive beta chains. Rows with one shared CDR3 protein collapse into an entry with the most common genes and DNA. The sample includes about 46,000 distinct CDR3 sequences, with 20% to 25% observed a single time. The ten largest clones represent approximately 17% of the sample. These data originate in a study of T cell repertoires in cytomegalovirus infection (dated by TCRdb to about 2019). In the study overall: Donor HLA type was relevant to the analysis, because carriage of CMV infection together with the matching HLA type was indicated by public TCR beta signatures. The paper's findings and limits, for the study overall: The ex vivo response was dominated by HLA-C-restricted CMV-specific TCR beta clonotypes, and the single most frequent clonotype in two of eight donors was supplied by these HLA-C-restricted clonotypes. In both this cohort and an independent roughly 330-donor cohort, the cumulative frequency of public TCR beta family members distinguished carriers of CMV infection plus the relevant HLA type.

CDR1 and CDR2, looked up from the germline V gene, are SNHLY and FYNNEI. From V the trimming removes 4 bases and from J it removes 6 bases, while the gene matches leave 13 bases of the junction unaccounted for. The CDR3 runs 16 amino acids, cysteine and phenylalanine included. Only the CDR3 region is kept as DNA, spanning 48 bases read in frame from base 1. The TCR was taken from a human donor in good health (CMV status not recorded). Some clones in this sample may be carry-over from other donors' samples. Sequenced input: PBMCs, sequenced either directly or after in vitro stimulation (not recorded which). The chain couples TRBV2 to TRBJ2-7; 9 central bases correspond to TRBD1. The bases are TGTGCCAGCAGTGGGCCCACGGGACAGGGCACTTCCGAGCAGTACTTC. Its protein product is CASSGPTGQGTSEQYF. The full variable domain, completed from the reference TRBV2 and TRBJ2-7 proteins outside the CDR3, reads EPEVTQTPSHQVTQMGQEVILRCVPISNHLYFYWYRQILGQKVEFLVSFYNNEISEKSEIFDDQFSVERPDGSNFTLKIRSTKLEDSAMYFCASSGPTGQGTSEQYFGPGTRLTVT.